This T cell receptor beta chain stems from a study of CXCR3-negative and CXCR3-positive naive CD8 T cells. The study, taken as a whole, reports: Hydrophobicity of TRB CDR3s was greater in CXCR3-positive naive cells than in CXCR3-negative naive cells.

CDR1 and CDR2 (germline): MNHNS, SASEGT. The CDR3 spans 15 residues. In the case of this clonotype: The antigen is undetermined.

The authors prepared UMI-labeled TRB cDNA libraries by 5' RACE. TCRdb re-analyzed the 5' RACE reads; it lists each CDR3 protein once, without DNA. This specimen shows roughly 130,000 distinct CDR3 sequences; the ten leading clones hold around 0.54%. The V and J genes are TRBV6-1 and TRBJ2-5; there is no DNA to check the TCRdb D call of TRBD2. This sequence was found in a human donor in good health. Some clones in this sample may be carry-over from other donors' samples. The sequenced sample was naive CXCR3+ CD8+ T cells from blood. Subset given: CD45RO-CCR7+CD27+CD95- naive CD8+ T cells expressing CXCR3 (TNR3+). This CDR3 is CASSDPGTSGETQYF.